The 21 T cell receptor beta chains below all came from one sample that was sequenced in a study of blood T cell repertoires in COVID-19. Clones were read by immunoSEQ multiplex PCR, and TCRdb kept only the in-frame ones, dropping some. The sample yields some 110,000 clones, about 82% seen once. What was sequenced was peripheral blood. The receptor set was obtained from an elderly man with COVID-19, enrolled during active disease.

This sequence joins TRBV28 and TRBJ2-7; 7 nucleotides agree with TRBD1. The CDR3 runs 14 residues. The trim removed 5 bases at V and 3 bases at J, leaving 7 bases unmatched. The germline CDR1 and CDR2 sequences are MDHEN and SYDVKM. The CDR3 DNA reads as TGTGCCAGCAGTGGATTTCGACAGGGCTACGAGCAGTACTTC. This encodes CASSGFRQGYEQYF.

The chain carries TRBV6-5 and TRBJ1-1; TRBD1 might be the D (6 bases). Trimming cost V 7 bases and J 1 base, with 13 bases left between them. Germline lookup yields CDR1 MNHEY and CDR2 SVGAGI. The CDR3 runs 14 residues. The CDR3 loop is CASTRGAGNTEAFF. CDR3 DNA sequence: TGTGCCAGCACCCGGGGGGCGGGGAACACTGAAGCTTTCTTT.

V and J are TRBV28 and TRBJ2-7, with 10 bases lining up with TRBD1. Germline V gene sequence: CDR1 MDHEN, CDR2 SYDVKM. Losses at the gene ends were 2 bases for V and 1 base for J; bases not matched to a gene: 5. This CDR3 contains 16 residues. DNA of the CDR3: TGTGCCAGCAGTTTAAGTTTGGGACAGGGGTCCTACGAGCAGTACTTC. Its translation is CASSLSLGQGSYEQYF.

This chain's CDR3 is CASRKSSGNTIYF. The CDR3 nucleotides read TGTGCCAGCAGGAAGAGCTCTGGAAACACCATATATTTT. The V gene is TRBV28, the J gene TRBJ1-3; no clear D. Looked up from germline, CDR1 is MDHEN and CDR2 is SYDVKM. Deletions cut 6 bases from V and 0 bases from J, with 6 bases between. The CDR3 has 13 amino acids.

The V and J genes are TRBV7-8 and TRBJ2-7, with 9 bases fitting TRBD1. Germline CDR1 is SGHVS and CDR2 is FQNEAQ. The CDR3 length is 15 residues. Losses at the gene ends were 4 bases for V and 5 bases for J; bases not matched to a gene: 9. CDR3 bases: TGTGCCAGCAGCTGGGGACAGGGCGTATTGGACGAGCAGTACTTC. As protein: CASSWGQGVLDEQYF.

The V and J genes are TRBV5-8 and TRBJ2-1, with 8 bases aligning to TRBD1. The CDR3 has 16 residues. V shed 3 bases, J shed 7 bases, and the junction held 12 bases outside the gene matches. Per the germline V gene, CDR1 is SGHTS and CDR2 is YDEGEE. DNA for the CDR3: TGTGCCAGCAGCTACTACAGGGGGGCGACTTGGAATGAGCAGTTCTTC. This translates into CASSYYRGATWNEQFF.

V gene TRBV1 combines with J gene TRBJ1-6; the table's D call TRBD1 went unverified against the DNA. TRBV1 has pseudogene status. The CDR3 length is 17 residues. This CDR3 reads CTSSHQLGPGEDSPLHF. In nucleotides, the CDR3 is TGCACCAGCAGCCATCAACTAGGTCCAGGGGAAGATTCACCCCTCCACTTT.

This chain uses TRBV3-1 (or the pseudogene TRBV3-2) with TRBJ2-2, with 8 bases aligning to TRBD1. The germline gives CDR1 LGHDT, CDR2 YNNKEL (reference sequence). Trimming took 5 bases from V and 4 from J; bases not matched to a gene: 6. This CDR3 is 15 amino acids long. CDR3: CASSYRTGFTGELFF. The CDR3 coding sequence is TGTGCCAGCAGCTACCGGACAGGGTTCACCGGGGAGCTGTTTTTT.

The rearrangement links TRBV6-2 or TRBV6-3 to TRBJ2-7; TRBD2 matches 13 bases. Per germline, CDR1 MNHEY and CDR2 SVGEGT. This CDR3 has 16 residues. V was pared by 5 bases and J by 2 bases, with 6 bases of the junction left unmatched. The CDR3 sequence: CASSLTSGRSPYEQYF. In DNA form, the CDR3 reads TGTGCCAGCAGTCTGACTAGCGGGAGGTCCCCCTACGAGCAGTACTTC.

This rearrangement joins TRBV7-9 to TRBJ2-1; the match to TRBD2 covers 9 bases. The V gene end was trimmed by 3 bases and the J gene end by 3 bases; junction bases not matched to a gene: 3. The CDR3 runs 15 residues. The V gene's germline CDR1 is SEHNR and CDR2 FQNEAQ (reference sequence). The CDR3 is CASSFSGGYYNEQFF. The CDR3 DNA reads TGTGCCAGCAGCTTTAGCGGGGGCTACTACAATGAGCAGTTCTTC.

The genes are TRBV27 and TRBJ2-1; possibly TRBD1 for D (5 bases). The CDR3 covers 15 residues. Trimming left V 7 bases short and J 8 bases short, with 21 bases between. Germline V gives CDR1 MNHEY, CDR2 SMNVEV (reference sequence). The CDR3 reads CASTPSPLGVDEQFF. The CDR3 bases are TGTGCCAGCACCCCATCCCCCCTAGGGGTTGATGAGCAGTTCTTC.

The chain employs TRBV13 and TRBJ2-1; 10 bases match TRBD2. V shed 4 bases, J shed 5 bases, and the junction held 5 bases outside the gene matches. Germline lookup yields CDR1 PRHDT and CDR2 FYEKMQ (reference sequence). The CDR3 runs to 15 residues. The CDR3 spells CASSSRLAGNNEQFF. The CDR3 DNA reads as TGTGCCAGCAGCTCCCGACTAGCGGGTAACAATGAGCAGTTCTTC.

In its sample, this clone was seen a few times. This rearrangement joins TRBV5-1 to TRBJ2-7; maybe TRBD1 (5 bases). Trimming stripped 0 bases from V and 0 bases from J, with 7 bases between. The length of the CDR3 is 14 residues. Germline V gene data show CDR1 as SGHRS and CDR2 as YFSETQ. CDR3 in DNA: TGCGCCAGCAGCTTGGGTCAGGGCTCCTACGAGCAGTACTTC. It codes for CASSLGQGSYEQYF.

V is TRBV6-5 and J is TRBJ2-1; 8 nucleotides match TRBD1. Per germline, CDR1 MNHEY and CDR2 SVGAGI. CDR3 length: 15 amino acids. V trimming: 5 bases; J trimming: 9 bases; junction bases outside the gene matches: 12. The DNA of the CDR3 is TGTGCCAGCAGTCGACTGAGGACAGGGCGGGGTGAGCAGTTCTTC. It is translated as CASSRLRTGRGEQFF.

The V gene is TRBV28, the J gene TRBJ1-5; 7 positions agree with TRBD1. Unmatched junction bases numbered 5, after V lost 3 bases and J lost 3 bases. Germline V gene lookup returns CDR1 MDHEN and CDR2 SYDVKM. The CDR3 sequence is 15 residues long. For the CDR3, the DNA is TGTGCCAGCAGTTTTTTGGGGACAGACAATCAGCCCCAGCATTTT. Amino acid sequence: CASSFLGTDNQPQHF.

This rearrangement joins TRBV18 to TRBJ2-5, with TRBD1 matching 7 bases. The CDR3 is made up of 14 amino acids. Germline trimming cut 3 bases from V and 5 bases from J; bases unmatched to any gene: 6. Germline-derived CDR1 and CDR2 are KGHSH and LQKENI. The chain's CDR3 is CASSPQGVGETQYF. The CDR3 DNA sequence: TGTGCCAGCTCACCGCAGGGGGTTGGGGAGACCCAGTACTTC. The variable domain in full, with the rest retrieved from reference TRBV18 and TRBJ2-5, is NAGVMQNPRHLVRRRGQEARLRCSPMKGHSHVYWYRQLPEEGLKFMVYLQKENIIDESGMPKERFSAEFPKEGPSILRIQQVVRGDSAAYFCASSPQGVGETQYFGPGTRLLVL.

This clone was seen a single time. The rearrangement joins TRBV18 to TRBJ2-7; TRBD1 aligns across 7 bases. The V gene's germline CDR1 is KGHSH and CDR2 LQKENI. The CDR3 runs 14 residues. With V trimmed by 3 bases and J by 5 bases, 7 bases remained unmatched. CDR3 bases: TGTGCCAGCTCACCTCCCGGGACAGTACACGAGCAGTACTTC. This translates into CASSPPGTVHEQYF.

This chain uses TRBV2 with TRBJ2-3, with 12 bases fitting TRBD1. Germline CDR1 and CDR2: SNHLY and FYNNEI. The length of the CDR3 is 16 residues. Unmatched junction bases numbered 11, after V lost 7 bases and J lost 6 bases. DNA for the CDR3: TGTGCCAGCACCCCGGGACAGGGGGCTTTGAGTGATACGCAGTATTTT. As protein: CASTPGQGALSDTQYF.

The chain carries TRBV6-5 and TRBJ1-3; possible D gene TRBD1, 5 bases. Trimming pared 6 bases from V and 3 bases from J, leaving 15 bases between. This CDR3 is built from 15 residues. Germline assignment: CDR1 MNHEY and CDR2 SVGAGI. The CDR3: CASSYGGVDGNTIYF. The CDR3 DNA reads TGTGCCAGCAGCTACGGGGGGGTCGATGGAAACACCATATATTTT.

V is TRBV2 and J is TRBJ2-7; D perhaps matches TRBD2 (5 bases). V lost 4 bases to trimming and J lost 0 bases, with 10 bases between them. Germline CDR1 and CDR2: SNHLY and FYNNEI. The CDR3 totals 14 residues. The CDR3 sequence is CASSATGSSYEQYF. As DNA, the CDR3 is TGTGCCAGCAGTGCGACGGGGAGCTCCTACGAGCAGTACTTC.

This clone has only a few counts. This chain joins TRBV11-3 and TRBJ2-1; 10 nucleotides agree with TRBD2. Germline V lookup: CDR1 SGHNT, CDR2 YENEEA. The CDR3 is 15 residues long. Unmatched junction bases numbered 3, after V lost 5 bases and J lost 2 bases. Here the CDR3 DNA reads TGTGCCAGCAGCCTAACTAGCGGGGCCTACAATGAGCAGTTCTTC. This gives the protein CASSLTSGAYNEQFF.